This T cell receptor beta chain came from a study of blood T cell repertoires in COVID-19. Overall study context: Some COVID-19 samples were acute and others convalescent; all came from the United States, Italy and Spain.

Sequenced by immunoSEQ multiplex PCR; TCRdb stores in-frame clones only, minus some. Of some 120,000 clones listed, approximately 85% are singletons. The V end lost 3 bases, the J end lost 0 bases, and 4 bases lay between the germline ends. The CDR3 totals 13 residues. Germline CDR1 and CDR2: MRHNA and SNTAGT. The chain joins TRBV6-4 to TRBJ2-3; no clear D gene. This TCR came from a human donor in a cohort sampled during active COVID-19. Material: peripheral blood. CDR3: CASSDISTDTQYF. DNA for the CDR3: TGTGCCAGCAGTGATATCAGCACAGATACGCAGTATTTT.